One and the same sample provided the 16 T cell receptor beta chains below, sequenced in a study of immune heterogeneity within non-small cell lung tumors. Multiplex PCR (32 V and 13 J primers) was used to amplify the TCR beta CDR3. TCRdb reprocessed the multiplex PCR reads via MiXCR and lists one record per CDR3 protein. The sample holds some 10,000 distinct CDR3 sequences; 25% to 30% are singletons and the top ten take approximately 13%. Template was bulk tumor genomic DNA, about 620 ng per sample. Spaced far apart, several biopsies were taken from each primary tumor during surgery. Curative surgical treatment was performed in patients who had newly diagnosed, untreated non-small cell lung cancer. The sample was lung tumor tissue. These receptors all come from a man aged 45-60 years with non-small cell lung cancer.

The V and J genes are TRBV5-6 and TRBJ1-1; unclear D gene. CDR3 length: 14 amino acids. With 4 bases removed from V and 3 bases from J, the gap between germline ends came to 13 bases. CDR1 and CDR2 (germline): SGHDT, YYEEEE. The CDR3 DNA is TGTGCCAGCAGCAACGTGGGAGGGTACACTGAAGCTTTCTTT. As protein: CASSNVGGYTEAFF.

This clonotype was seen many times. The rearrangement uses TRBV19 and TRBJ1-3, with a tentative D call TRBD1 (5 bases). Trimming took off 9 bases at V and 0 bases at J, with 15 bases between the two ends. The CDR3 consists of 15 residues. Germline assignment: CDR1 LNHDA and CDR2 SQIVND (reference sequence). CDR3 DNA: TGTGCCAGCAGGGAACCCGGGGGCTCTGGAAACACCATATATTTT. This encodes CASREPGGSGNTIYF.

This clonotype is large in the sample. J is TRBJ2-3 and V is TRBV19; 7 bases fit TRBD1. CDR3 length: 15 residues. Trimming took 6 bases from V and 2 from J; bases not matched to a gene: 8. CDR1 is LNHDA, CDR2 SQIVND, per germline (reference sequence). CDR3 bases: TGTGCCAGTAGGCCGCGACAGGGCAACACAGATACGCAGTATTTT. Translated, it gives CASRPRQGNTDTQYF.

For this clonotype: With a much larger clone just one base away, this may be a read error. No conserved phenylalanine or tryptophan is present at the end of the CDR3, so a read error is the likely explanation. The J gene is TRBJ2-5, the V gene TRBV12-5; D is undetermined. V lost 6 bases and J 1 base, leaving 12 bases between the germline ends. Per the germline V gene, CDR1 is LGHNT and CDR2 is FRNRAP. The CDR3 totals 14 residues. The CDR3 is CASGPGWGQETQYL. CDR3 bases: TGTGCTAGTGGCCCGGGTTGGGGCCAAGAGACCCAGTACTTA.

Here the CDR3 reads CASRKAGGGDEQYF. DNA of the CDR3: TGTGCCAGCAGGAAGGCAGGGGGCGGCGACGAGCAGTACTTC. The chain employs TRBV27 and TRBJ2-7, with 8 bases matching TRBD1. With 6 bases clipped from V and 5 bases from J, the junction kept 9 bases outside the gene matches. CDR1 is MNHEY and CDR2 is SMNVEV in the germline V gene (reference sequence). This CDR3 comprises 14 residues.

The V and J genes are TRBV28 and TRBJ2-1, with 9 bases fitting TRBD1. Germline trimming cut 6 bases from V and 8 bases from J; bases unmatched to any gene: 14. The CDR3 spans 16 residues. Germline values: CDR1 MDHEN, CDR2 SYDVKM. CDR3 in DNA: TGTGCCAGCAGCACCATCCGGGACAGGGCTTCTCATGAGCAGTTCTTC. Its protein product is CASSTIRDRASHEQFF. The variable domain in full, with the rest retrieved from reference TRBV28 and TRBJ2-1, is DVKVTQSSRYLVKRTGEKVFLECVQDMDHENMFWYRQDPGLGLRLIYFSYDVKMKEKGDIPEGYSVSREKKERFSLILESASTNQTSMYLCASSTIRDRASHEQFFGPGTRLTVL.

This sequence joins TRBV5-1 and TRBJ1-3; D is perhaps TRBD1 (6 bases). CDR1 SGHRS and CDR2 YFSETQ come from the germline V gene. Trimming took 4 bases from V and 3 from J, leaving 17 bases between them. The CDR3 spans 16 residues. CDR3 sequence (DNA): TGCGCCAGCAGCCAGCTCGACAGGATGGGTGGAAACACCATATATTTT. Amino acid sequence: CASSQLDRMGGNTIYF.

This clonotype is medium-sized within its sample. The genes are TRBV15 and TRBJ1-5; possible D gene TRBD1, 5 bases. Germline-derived CDR1 and CDR2 are LNHNV and YYDKDF (reference sequence). The CDR3 consists of 16 residues. V lost 0 bases and J 7 bases, leaving 16 bases between the germline ends. The CDR3 DNA is TGTGCCACCAGCAGAGATAGTGGGGCTGGGGGACAGCCCCAGCATTTT. Amino acid sequence: CATSRDSGAGGQPQHF.

V usage is TRBV5-1 and J usage is TRBJ2-5; 10 nucleotides line up with TRBD2. The CDR3 has 18 residues. V was pared by 0 bases and J by 1 base, with 9 bases of the junction left unmatched. From germline, CDR1 is SGHRS and CDR2 YFSETQ. CDR3 nucleotides: TGCGCCAGCAGCTTGGCCCTTGGTCTAGCGGGGGCCCAAGAGACCCAGTACTTC. This sequence encodes CASSLALGLAGAQETQYF.

This clonotype was observed a few times. This rearrangement joins TRBV3-1 to TRBJ1-6; TRBD1 is a possible D gene (6 bases). V was trimmed by 8 bases and J by 8 bases, leaving 10 bases between them. The germline V gene encodes CDR1 LGHDT and CDR2 YNNKEL (reference sequence). The CDR3 is 12 amino acids. CDR3 in amino acids: CASGQGYSPLHF. As DNA, the CDR3 is TGTGCCAGCGGTCAGGGGTATTCACCCCTCCACTTT.

In this sample, this clonotype turned up a few times. The chain recombines TRBV19 with TRBJ2-5, with a weak D call TRBD2 (6 bases). Deletions cut 5 bases from V and 5 bases from J, with 12 bases between. Germline V gives CDR1 LNHDA, CDR2 SQIVND (reference sequence). The CDR3 has 13 residues. DNA for the CDR3: TGTGCCAGTAGTGGAGGGCCGGGGGAGACCCAGTACTTC. Its protein product is CASSGGPGETQYF.

This clonotype was seen ten or more times. The V gene is TRBV29-1, the J gene TRBJ2-2, with 9 nucleotides matching TRBD2. With V trimmed by 4 bases and J by 8 bases, 5 bases remained unmatched. The CDR3 is made up of 13 amino acids. Germline-derived CDR1 and CDR2 are SQVTM and ANQGSEA. CDR3 bases: TGCAGCGTTGGTAGCGGGAGCTCGGGGGAGCTGTTTTTT. Residues: CSVGSGSSGELFF.

This clonotype rates as medium-sized. This chain uses TRBV7-2 with TRBJ2-6, with 8 bases fitting TRBD1. Germline CDR1 SGHTA, CDR2 FQGNSA. CDR3 length equals 18 residues. V was pared by 7 bases and J by 3 bases, with 14 bases of the junction left unmatched. The CDR3 region is CASTPRVTGAYGANVLTF. The CDR3 DNA follows: TGTGCCAGCACCCCCCGCGTGACAGGGGCATATGGGGCCAACGTCCTGACTTTC.

This clonotype was picked up one time. A clone one base away is much larger, so this may be a read error. The chain uses TRBV10-3 and TRBJ1-5, with no clear D. Looked up from germline, CDR1 is ENHRY and CDR2 is SYGVKD. This CDR3 has 12 amino acids. CDR3 nucleotides: TGTGCCATCAGTGAGGGGATTCAGCCCCAGAATTTT. Encoded protein: CAISEGIQPQNF.

This clonotype ranks as medium-sized (0.01 to 0.1%). The gene calls are TRBV11-2 and TRBJ2-3; TRBD2 might be the D (5 bases). Germline V lookup: CDR1 SGHAT, CDR2 FQNNGV. This CDR3 comprises 15 residues. V was cut by 1 base and J by 2 bases, with 10 bases left in between. The CDR3 bases are TGTGCCAGCAGCTTAGTAGCGTCACTCACAGATACGCAGTATTTT. Translated, it gives CASSLVASLTDTQYF. Looking up the rest from reference TRBV11-2 and TRBJ2-3 gives the full variable domain: EAGVAQSPRYKIIEKRQSVAFWCNPISGHATLYWYQQILGQGPKLLIQFQNNGVVDDSQLPKDRFSAERLKGVDSTLKIQPAKLEDSAVYLCASSLVASLTDTQYFGPGTRLTVL.

This clonotype was counted many times. The rearrangement joins TRBV29-1 to TRBJ2-1; 8 positions agree with TRBD1. J lost 1 base, V lost 3 bases, and 8 bases had no gene match. The germline V gene has CDR1 SQVTM and CDR2 ANQGSEA. The CDR3 is made up of 16 amino acids. CDR3 coding DNA: TGCAGCGTTGAGCCCCCGGACAGGGAGTCCTACAATGAGCAGTTCTTC. Its translation: CSVEPPDRESYNEQFF.